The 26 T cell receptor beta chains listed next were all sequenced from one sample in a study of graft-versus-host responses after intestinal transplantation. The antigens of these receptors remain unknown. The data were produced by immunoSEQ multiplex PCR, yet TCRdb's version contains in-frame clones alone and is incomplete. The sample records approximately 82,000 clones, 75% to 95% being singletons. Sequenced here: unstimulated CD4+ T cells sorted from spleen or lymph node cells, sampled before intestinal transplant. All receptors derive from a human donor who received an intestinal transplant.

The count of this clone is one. The CDR3 sequence: CSVAGAGNTEAFF. CDR3 DNA: TGCAGCGTGGCAGGGGCAGGAAACACTGAAGCTTTCTTT. The rearrangement joins TRBV29-1 to TRBJ1-1, with D possibly TRBD1 on 6 matching bases. The CDR3 length is 13 residues. V lost 6 bases and J 2 bases, leaving 13 bases between the germline ends. Per germline, CDR1 SQVTM and CDR2 ANQGSEA.

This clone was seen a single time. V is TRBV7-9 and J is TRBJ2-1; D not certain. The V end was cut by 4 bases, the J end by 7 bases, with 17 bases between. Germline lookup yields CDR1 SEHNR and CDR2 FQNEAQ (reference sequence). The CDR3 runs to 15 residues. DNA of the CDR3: TGTGCCAGCAGCTCCACAGTTCCCAGCCTGAATGAGCAGTTCTTC. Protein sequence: CASSSTVPSLNEQFF. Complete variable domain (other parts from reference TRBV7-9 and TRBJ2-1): DTGVSQNPRHKITKRGQNVTFRCDPISEHNRLYWYRQTLGQGPEFLTYFQNEAQLEKSRLLSDRFSAERPKGSFSTLEIQRTEQGDSAMYLCASSSTVPSLNEQFFGPGTRLTVL.

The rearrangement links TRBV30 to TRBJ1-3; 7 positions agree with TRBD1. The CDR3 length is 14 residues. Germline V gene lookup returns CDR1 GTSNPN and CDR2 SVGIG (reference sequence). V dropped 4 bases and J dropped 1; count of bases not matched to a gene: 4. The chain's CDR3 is CAWNQGESGNTIYF. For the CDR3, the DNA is TGTGCCTGGAATCAGGGGGAATCTGGAAACACCATATATTTT. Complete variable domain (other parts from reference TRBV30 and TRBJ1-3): SQTIHQWPATLVQPVGSPLSLECTVEGTSNPNLYWYRQAAGRGLQLLFYSVGIGQISSEVPQNLSASRPQDRQFILSSKKLLLSDSGFYLCAWNQGESGNTIYFGEGSWLTVV.

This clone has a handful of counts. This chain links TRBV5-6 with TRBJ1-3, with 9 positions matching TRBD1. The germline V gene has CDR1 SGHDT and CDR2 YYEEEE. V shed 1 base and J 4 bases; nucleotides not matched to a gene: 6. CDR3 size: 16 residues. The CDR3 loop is CASSLRGTGSGNTIYF. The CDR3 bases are TGTGCCAGCAGCTTGAGGGGGACAGGGTCAGGAAACACCATATATTTT.

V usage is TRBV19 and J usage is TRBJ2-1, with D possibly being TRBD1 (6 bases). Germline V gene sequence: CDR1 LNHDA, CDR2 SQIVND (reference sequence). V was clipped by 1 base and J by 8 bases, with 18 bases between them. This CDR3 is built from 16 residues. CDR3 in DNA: TGTGCCAGTAGTATAGGATTGGGGGCCCGGTTCCATGAGCAGTTCTTC. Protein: CASSIGLGARFHEQFF.

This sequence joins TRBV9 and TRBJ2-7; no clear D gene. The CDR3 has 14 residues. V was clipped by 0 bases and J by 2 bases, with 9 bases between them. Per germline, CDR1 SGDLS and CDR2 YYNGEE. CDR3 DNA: TGTGCCAGCAGCGTAGGCCCGCAGACCTACGAGCAGTACTTC. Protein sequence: CASSVGPQTYEQYF.

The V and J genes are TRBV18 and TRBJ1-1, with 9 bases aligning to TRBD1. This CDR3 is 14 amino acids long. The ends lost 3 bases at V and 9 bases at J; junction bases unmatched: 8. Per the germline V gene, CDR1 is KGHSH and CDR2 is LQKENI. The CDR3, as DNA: TGTGCCAGCTCACCGTCCCGGGACAGGGTTAAAGCTTTCTTT. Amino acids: CASSPSRDRVKAFF.

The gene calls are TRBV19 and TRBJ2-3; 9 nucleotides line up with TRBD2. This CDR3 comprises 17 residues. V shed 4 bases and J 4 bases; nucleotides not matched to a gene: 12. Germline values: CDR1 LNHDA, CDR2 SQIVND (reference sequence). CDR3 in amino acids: CASSKAGGNIGPDTQYF. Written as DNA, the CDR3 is TGTGCCAGTAGTAAAGCGGGGGGTAATATCGGCCCAGATACGCAGTATTTT. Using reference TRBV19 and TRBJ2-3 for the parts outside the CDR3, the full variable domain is DGGITQSPKYLFRKEGQNVTLSCEQNLNHDAMYWYRQDPGQGLRLIYYSQIVNDFQKGDIAEGYSVSREKKESFPLTVTSAQKNPTAFYLCASSKAGGNIGPDTQYFGPGTRLTVL.

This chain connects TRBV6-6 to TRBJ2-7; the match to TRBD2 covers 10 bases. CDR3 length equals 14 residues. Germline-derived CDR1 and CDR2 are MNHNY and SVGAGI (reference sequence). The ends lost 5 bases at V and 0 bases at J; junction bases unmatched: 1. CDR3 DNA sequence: TGTGCCAGCAGTCTAGCGGGGGCCTCCTACGAGCAGTACTTC. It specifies CASSLAGASYEQYF.

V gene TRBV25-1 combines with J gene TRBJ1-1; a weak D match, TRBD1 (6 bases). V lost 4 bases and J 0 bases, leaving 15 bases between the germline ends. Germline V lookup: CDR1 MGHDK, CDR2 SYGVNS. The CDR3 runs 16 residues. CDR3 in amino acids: CASSASGGGLNTEAFF. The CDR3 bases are TGTGCCAGCAGTGCTTCGGGAGGGGGGCTGAACACTGAAGCTTTCTTT.

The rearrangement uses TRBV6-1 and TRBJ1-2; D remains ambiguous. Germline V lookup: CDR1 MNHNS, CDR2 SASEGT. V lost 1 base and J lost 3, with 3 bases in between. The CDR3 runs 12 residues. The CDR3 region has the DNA TGTGCCAGCAGTGAAGGGCACTATGGCTACACCTTC. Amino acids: CASSEGHYGYTF.

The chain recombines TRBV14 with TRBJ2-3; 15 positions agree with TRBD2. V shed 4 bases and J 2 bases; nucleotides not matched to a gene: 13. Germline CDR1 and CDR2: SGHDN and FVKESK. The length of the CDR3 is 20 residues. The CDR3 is CASSRDAGTSGGRLTDTQYF. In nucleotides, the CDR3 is TGTGCCAGCAGCCGGGACGCGGGGACTAGCGGGGGGAGACTCACAGATACGCAGTATTTT.

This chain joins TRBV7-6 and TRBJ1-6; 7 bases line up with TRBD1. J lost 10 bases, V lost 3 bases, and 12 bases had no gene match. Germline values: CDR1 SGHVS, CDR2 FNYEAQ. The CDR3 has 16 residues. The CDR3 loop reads CASSLAPGGSGSPLHF. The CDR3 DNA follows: TGTGCCAGCAGCTTGGCCCCAGGGGGATCGGGGTCACCCCTCCACTTT.

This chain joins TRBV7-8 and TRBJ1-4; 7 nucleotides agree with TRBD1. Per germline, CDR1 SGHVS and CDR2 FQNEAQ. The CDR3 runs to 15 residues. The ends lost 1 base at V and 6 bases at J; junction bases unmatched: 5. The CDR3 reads CASSLGSRGYEKLFF. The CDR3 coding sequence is TGTGCCAGCAGCTTAGGAAGCAGGGGGTATGAAAAACTGTTTTTT.

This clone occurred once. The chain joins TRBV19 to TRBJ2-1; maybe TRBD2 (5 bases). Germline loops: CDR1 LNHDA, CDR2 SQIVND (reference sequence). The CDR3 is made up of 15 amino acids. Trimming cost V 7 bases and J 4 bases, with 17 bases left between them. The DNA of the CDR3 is TGTGCCAGTACCCCTCAGGTGAGGGCATACAATGAGCAGTTCTTC. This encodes CASTPQVRAYNEQFF. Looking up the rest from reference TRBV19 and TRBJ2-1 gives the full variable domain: DGGITQSPKYLFRKEGQNVTLSCEQNLNHDAMYWYRQDPGQGLRLIYYSQIVNDFQKGDIAEGYSVSREKKESFPLTVTSAQKNPTAFYLCASTPQVRAYNEQFFGPGTRLTVL.

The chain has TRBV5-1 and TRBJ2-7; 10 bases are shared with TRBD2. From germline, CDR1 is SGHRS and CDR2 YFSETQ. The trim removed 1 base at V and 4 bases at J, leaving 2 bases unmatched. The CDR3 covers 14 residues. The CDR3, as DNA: TGCGCCAGCAGCTTGACTAGCGGGGATTACGAGCAGTACTTC. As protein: CASSLTSGDYEQYF.

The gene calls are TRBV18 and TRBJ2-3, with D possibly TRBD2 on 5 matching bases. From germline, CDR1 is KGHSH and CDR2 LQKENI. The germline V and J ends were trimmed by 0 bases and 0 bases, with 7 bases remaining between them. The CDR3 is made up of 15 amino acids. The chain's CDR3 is CASSPPRTSTDTQYF. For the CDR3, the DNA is TGTGCCAGCTCACCACCTCGGACTAGCACAGATACGCAGTATTTT.

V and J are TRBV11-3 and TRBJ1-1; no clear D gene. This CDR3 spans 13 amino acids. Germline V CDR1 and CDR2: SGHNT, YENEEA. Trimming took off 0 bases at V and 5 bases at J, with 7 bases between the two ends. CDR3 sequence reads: CASSLDRRTEAFF. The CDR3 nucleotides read TGTGCCAGCAGCTTAGATCGGCGGACTGAAGCTTTCTTT.

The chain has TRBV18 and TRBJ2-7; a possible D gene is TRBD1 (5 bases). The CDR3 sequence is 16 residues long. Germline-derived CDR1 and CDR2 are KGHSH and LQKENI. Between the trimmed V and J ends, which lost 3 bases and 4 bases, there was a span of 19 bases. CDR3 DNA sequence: TGTGCCAGCTCACCTTCAATTGGGGCAGTAGTTTACGAGCAGTACTTC. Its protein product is CASSPSIGAVVYEQYF.

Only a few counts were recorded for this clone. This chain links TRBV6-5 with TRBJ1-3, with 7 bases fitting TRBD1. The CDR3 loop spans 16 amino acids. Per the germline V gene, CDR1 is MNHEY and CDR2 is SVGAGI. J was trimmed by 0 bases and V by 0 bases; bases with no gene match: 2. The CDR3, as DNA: TGTGCCAGCAGTTACTCGGGACAGTCCTCTGGAAACACCATATATTTT. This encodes CASSYSGQSSGNTIYF.

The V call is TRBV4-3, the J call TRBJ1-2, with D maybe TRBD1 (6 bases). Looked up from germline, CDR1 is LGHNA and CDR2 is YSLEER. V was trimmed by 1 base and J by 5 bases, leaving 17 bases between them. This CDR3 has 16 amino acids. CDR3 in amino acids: CASSQVWGLGAYGYTF. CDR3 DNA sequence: TGCGCCAGCAGCCAAGTGTGGGGATTGGGGGCTTATGGCTACACCTTC.

The CDR3 is CASTTPAGGGGYTF. Written as DNA, the CDR3 is TGTGCCAGTACCACCCCCGCAGGCGGGGGAGGCTACACCTTC. The chain recombines TRBV19 with TRBJ1-2; D is perhaps TRBD1 (5 bases). Trimming removed 7 bases from V and 8 bases from J, with 20 bases in between. The CDR3 covers 14 residues. CDR1 is LNHDA, CDR2 SQIVND, per germline (reference sequence).

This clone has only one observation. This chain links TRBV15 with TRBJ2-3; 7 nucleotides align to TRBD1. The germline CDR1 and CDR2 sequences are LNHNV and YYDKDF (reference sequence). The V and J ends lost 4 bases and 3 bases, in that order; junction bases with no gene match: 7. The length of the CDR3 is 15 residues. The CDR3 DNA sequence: TGTGCCACCAGCAAACGACAGGGTTTTACAGATACGCAGTATTTT. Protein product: CATSKRQGFTDTQYF.

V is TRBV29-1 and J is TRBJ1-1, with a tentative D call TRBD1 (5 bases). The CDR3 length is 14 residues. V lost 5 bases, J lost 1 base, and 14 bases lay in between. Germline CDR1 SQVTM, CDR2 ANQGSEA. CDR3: CSVLRGTRNTEAFF. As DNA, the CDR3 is TGCAGCGTTCTCCGCGGGACGCGGAACACTGAAGCTTTCTTT.

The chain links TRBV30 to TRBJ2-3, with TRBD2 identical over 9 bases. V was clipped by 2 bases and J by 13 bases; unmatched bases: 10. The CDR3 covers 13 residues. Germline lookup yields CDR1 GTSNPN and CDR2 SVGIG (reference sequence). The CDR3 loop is CAWSQSYAGGKYF. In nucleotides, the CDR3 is TGTGCCTGGAGTCAAAGCTACGCGGGGGGGAAGTATTTT.

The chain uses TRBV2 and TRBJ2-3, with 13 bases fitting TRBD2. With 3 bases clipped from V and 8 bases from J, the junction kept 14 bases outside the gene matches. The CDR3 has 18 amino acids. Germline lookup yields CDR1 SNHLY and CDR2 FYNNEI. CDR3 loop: CASSDTTSGGASMRTQYF. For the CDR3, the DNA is TGTGCCAGCAGTGACACTACTAGCGGGGGGGCCTCCATGCGTACGCAGTATTTT.